The next 29 T cell receptor beta chains were all read from a single sample in a study of blood T cell repertoires in COVID-19. Some clones are missing from TCRdb's copy, which holds only in-frame ones; the method was immunoSEQ multiplex PCR. Of 450,000 to 600,000 clones in the sample, around 87% were seen once. Sequences were obtained from PBMCs or T cells enriched from blood (not recorded which). The source of these receptors is a woman younger than 35 who had recovered from COVID-19.

The chain joins TRBV18 to TRBJ2-7; a weak D match, TRBD2 (5 bases). Trimming cost V 6 bases and J 0 bases, with 18 bases left between them. The germline V gene encodes CDR1 KGHSH and CDR2 LQKENI. The CDR3 is 16 amino acids. CDR3 DNA: TGTGCCAGCTCCGTAGTGGACTTGAGCCCCTCCTACGAGCAGTACTTC. It codes for CASSVVDLSPSYEQYF.

This sequence joins TRBV19 and TRBJ1-2; 7 bases are shared with TRBD1. J gave up 2 bases and V 9 bases, and 3 bases lay outside the gene matches. The CDR3 runs to 12 residues. Germline CDR1 is LNHDA and CDR2 is SQIVND (reference sequence). CDR3 nucleotides: TGTGCCAGCCAGGGACAGAACTATGGCTACACCTTC. This codes for CASQGQNYGYTF. The full variable domain, with the rest looked up from reference TRBV19 and TRBJ1-2, is DGGITQSPKYLFRKEGQNVTLSCEQNLNHDAMYWYRQDPGQGLRLIYYSQIVNDFQKGDIAEGYSVSREKKESFPLTVTSAQKNPTAFYLCASQGQNYGYTFGSGTRLTVV.

The chain uses TRBV4-1 and TRBJ2-1; possible D gene TRBD2, 6 bases. Germline V gene data show CDR1 as MGHRA and CDR2 as YSYEKL. This CDR3 comprises 15 residues. The V end was cut by 1 base, the J end by 7 bases, with 14 bases between. Here the CDR3 reads CASSQVGGDRNEQFF. The CDR3, as DNA: TGCGCCAGCAGCCAAGTCGGCGGGGACCGGAATGAGCAGTTCTTC.

This chain joins TRBV19 and TRBJ1-2; TRBD1 matches at 8 bases. Trimming took 6 bases from V and 4 from J; bases not matched to a gene: 10. This CDR3 has 15 residues. Germline assignment: CDR1 LNHDA and CDR2 SQIVND (reference sequence). CDR3 loop: CASSATDRVLYGYTF. The CDR3 DNA reads TGTGCCAGTAGCGCCACGGACAGGGTTCTCTATGGCTACACCTTC.

The J gene is TRBJ2-3, the V gene TRBV7-2, with 7 bases fitting TRBD2. Losses at the gene ends were 2 bases for V and 2 bases for J; bases not matched to a gene: 4. CDR3 length equals 15 residues. The germline gives CDR1 SGHTA, CDR2 FQGNSA. CDR3 sequence (DNA): TGTGCCAGCAGCTTAAATCGGGGGGTCACAGATACGCAGTATTTT. This encodes CASSLNRGVTDTQYF.

The chain has TRBV9 and TRBJ2-6; 9 positions agree with TRBD1. Trimming cost V 7 bases and J 4 bases; bases outside gene matches: 3. This CDR3 is 14 amino acids long. Germline lookup yields CDR1 SGDLS and CDR2 YYNGEE. CDR3 loop: CASDRGSGANVLTF. In nucleotides, the CDR3 is TGTGCCAGCGACAGGGGGTCCGGGGCCAACGTCCTGACTTTC. Filled out from reference TRBV9 and TRBJ2-6, the complete variable domain reads DSGVTQTPKHLITATGQRVTLRCSPRSGDLSVYWYQQSLDQGLQFLIQYYNGEERAKGNILERFSAQQFPDLHSELNLSSLELGDSALYFCASDRGSGANVLTFGAGSRLTVL.

J is TRBJ1-1 and V is TRBV18; D is unresolved. The CDR3 runs to 14 residues. The germline V gene encodes CDR1 KGHSH and CDR2 LQKENI. V shed 0 bases and J shed 1 base, with 6 bases lying between them. The CDR3 sequence is CASSPPRGNTEAFF. The CDR3 nucleotides are TGTGCCAGCTCACCACCGCGGGGGAACACTGAAGCTTTCTTT. The full variable domain, rest sourced from reference TRBV18 and TRBJ1-1, is NAGVMQNPRHLVRRRGQEARLRCSPMKGHSHVYWYRQLPEEGLKFMVYLQKENIIDESGMPKERFSAEFPKEGPSILRIQQVVRGDSAAYFCASSPPRGNTEAFFGQGTRLTVV.

The rearrangement joins TRBV6-5 to TRBJ2-2, with D uncertain. The CDR3 totals 15 residues. Germline CDR1 MNHEY, CDR2 SVGAGI. With 4 bases removed from V and 1 base from J, the gap between germline ends came to 10 bases. The CDR3 nucleotides are TGTGCCAGCAGTTCGGGTCGGATGAACACCGGGGAGCTGTTTTTT. Protein sequence: CASSSGRMNTGELFF.

The chain joins TRBV2 to TRBJ1-5, with 7 bases that match TRBD1. The CDR3 is made up of 16 amino acids. The V segment lost 0 bases and the J segment 6 bases; nucleotides outside the gene matches: 8. Germline loops: CDR1 SNHLY, CDR2 FYNNEI. CDR3 bases: TGTGCCAGCAGTGAAGCGAAGGGGGCGTATGGTCAGCCCCAGCATTTT. Its protein product is CASSEAKGAYGQPQHF.

This sequence joins TRBV14 and TRBJ1-3; D is uncertain. The germline CDR1 and CDR2 sequences are SGHDN and FVKESK. Trimming stripped 1 base from V and 4 bases from J, with 2 bases between. CDR3 length: 12 amino acids. The CDR3 DNA sequence: TGTGCCAGCAGCCAAGCAGGAAACACCATATATTTT. Encoded protein: CASSQAGNTIYF.

The rearrangement joins TRBV6-5 to TRBJ2-1; weak D call: TRBD2 (5 bases). The V end was cut by 8 bases, the J end by 8 bases, with 7 bases between. Germline assignment: CDR1 MNHEY and CDR2 SVGAGI. This CDR3 is built from 10 residues. The DNA of the CDR3 is TGTGCCAGCCCGAGGGATGAGCAGTTCTTC. This gives the protein CASPRDEQFF.

The chain is built from TRBV6-5 and TRBJ1-1, with D perhaps matching TRBD1 (5 bases). Germline V gene data show CDR1 as MNHEY and CDR2 as SVGAGI. There are 13 residues in the CDR3. Trimming left V 7 bases short and J 1 base short, with 10 bases between. The CDR3 sequence: CASIPGGNTEAFF. CDR3 sequence (DNA): TGTGCCAGCATTCCCGGGGGGAACACTGAAGCTTTCTTT.

The rearrangement links TRBV2 to TRBJ1-1, with 7 nucleotides matching TRBD1. The V gene end was trimmed by 8 bases and the J gene end by 7 bases; junction bases not matched to a gene: 7. The CDR3 is made up of 12 amino acids. Germline V gene data show CDR1 as SNHLY and CDR2 as FYNNEI. The CDR3 coding sequence is TGTGCCAGCGCTGCCCGGGACAGTGAAGCTTTCTTT. It encodes CASAARDSEAFF.

The chain couples TRBV14 to TRBJ1-1; 8 nucleotides agree with TRBD1. This CDR3 is built from 15 residues. The ends lost 4 bases at V and 0 bases at J; junction bases unmatched: 4. Germline V lookup: CDR1 SGHDN, CDR2 FVKESK. In DNA form, the CDR3 reads TGTGCCAGCAGCCCGCTGGACAGGGTGAACACTGAAGCTTTCTTT. It is translated as CASSPLDRVNTEAFF.

This chain connects TRBV29-1 to TRBJ1-2; the D gene is possibly TRBD1 (5 bases). This CDR3 has 12 residues. V was trimmed by 6 bases and J by 4 bases, leaving 12 bases between them. The germline gives CDR1 SQVTM, CDR2 ANQGSEA. This chain's CDR3 is CSVAGGGYGYTF. CDR3 in DNA: TGCAGCGTCGCCGGGGGGGGCTATGGCTACACCTTC.

CDR3 nucleotide sequence: TGTGCCAGCAGCGTCTACAGCTACAATGAGCAGTTCTTC. Translating it yields CASSVYSYNEQFF. The chain employs TRBV9 and TRBJ2-1, with D unresolved. The CDR3 is 13 residues long. V was shortened by 2 bases and J by 3 bases, with 6 bases between the two germline ends. Germline V gene sequence: CDR1 SGDLS, CDR2 YYNGEE.

The CDR3 DNA reads TGTGCCAGCAGCTTACTATACACCGGGGAGCTGTTTTTT. Its protein product is CASSLLYTGELFF. This sequence joins TRBV7-8 and TRBJ2-2, with D unresolved. Trimming left V 2 bases short and J 3 bases short, with 4 bases between. Germline V gene data show CDR1 as SGHVS and CDR2 as FQNEAQ. This CDR3 contains 13 residues.

The rearrangement links TRBV10-1 to TRBJ1-1, with 9 bases that match TRBD1. After removal of 5 bases from V and 4 bases from J, the junction contained 8 bases not matched to a gene. Germline V gene data show CDR1 as WNHNN and CDR2 as SYGVQD (reference sequence). This CDR3 spans 15 amino acids. The CDR3 loop reads CASSSVTGGVTEAFF. CDR3 sequence (DNA): TGCGCCAGCAGTTCTGTGACAGGGGGGGTCACTGAAGCTTTCTTT.

The rearrangement joins TRBV9 to TRBJ2-1, with 7 bases that match TRBD1. The germline gives CDR1 SGDLS, CDR2 YYNGEE. Trimming took 0 bases from V and 8 from J; bases not matched to a gene: 11. CDR3 size: 16 residues. CDR3 residues: CASSVAPGTASDEQFF. CDR3 in DNA: TGTGCCAGCAGCGTAGCCCCTGGGACAGCGAGCGATGAGCAGTTCTTC.

The J gene is TRBJ1-2, the V gene TRBV30; D perhaps matches TRBD1 (5 bases). Germline V CDR1 and CDR2: GTSNPN, SVGIG (reference sequence). The CDR3 sequence is 13 residues long. V lost 0 bases and J lost 4, with 9 bases in between. The CDR3 loop reads CAWSVSGSYGYTF. The DNA of the CDR3 is TGTGCCTGGAGTGTATCAGGGTCCTATGGCTACACCTTC.

This chain's CDR3 is CASSRGGRGETQYF. CDR3 in DNA: TGCGCCAGCAGCAGAGGGGGCCGGGGGGAGACCCAGTACTTC. J is TRBJ2-5 and V is TRBV5-1; TRBD1 might be the D (7 bases). Trimming pared 4 bases from V and 5 bases from J, leaving 15 bases between. This CDR3 is 14 amino acids long. Germline lookup yields CDR1 SGHRS and CDR2 YFSETQ. The full variable domain, in which reference TRBV5-1 and TRBJ2-5 provide the parts outside the CDR3, is KAGVTQTPRYLIKTRGQQVTLSCSPISGHRSVSWYQQTPGQGLQFLFEYFSETQRNKGNFPGRFSGRQFSNSRSEMNVSTLELGDSALYLCASSRGGRGETQYFGPGTRLLVL.

V is TRBV11-2 and J is TRBJ1-2; the match to TRBD1 covers 9 bases. The germline gives CDR1 SGHAT, CDR2 FQNNGV. Trimming cost V 5 bases and J 10 bases; bases outside gene matches: 11. This CDR3 spans 14 amino acids. This chain's CDR3 is CASSRPDGQGNYTF. CDR3 DNA: TGTGCCAGCAGCCGGCCCGACGGACAGGGGAACTACACCTTC.

The chain is built from TRBV5-5 and TRBJ2-7, with a weak D call TRBD1 (6 bases). Trimming took off 4 bases at V and 2 bases at J, with 13 bases between the two ends. The CDR3 totals 14 residues. Germline lookup yields CDR1 SGHKS and CDR2 YYEKEE (reference sequence). The CDR3 is CASSQTRQAYEQYF. DNA for the CDR3: TGTGCCAGCAGCCAAACAAGACAGGCCTACGAGCAGTACTTC.

The V gene is TRBV19, the J gene TRBJ2-7; 7 bases match TRBD2. CDR3 length equals 15 residues. The germline V gene encodes CDR1 LNHDA and CDR2 SQIVND (reference sequence). Trimming took 4 bases from V and 5 from J; bases not matched to a gene: 11. CDR3 amino acids: CASSTNRDYPHEQYF. The CDR3 DNA reads TGTGCCAGTAGTACCAACCGGGACTACCCTCACGAGCAGTACTTC. Drawing the rest from reference TRBV19 and TRBJ2-7, the complete variable domain is DGGITQSPKYLFRKEGQNVTLSCEQNLNHDAMYWYRQDPGQGLRLIYYSQIVNDFQKGDIAEGYSVSREKKESFPLTVTSAQKNPTAFYLCASSTNRDYPHEQYFGPGTRLTVT.

The table lists this clone with a count of one. V usage is TRBV5-1 and J usage is TRBJ2-7; D may be TRBD1 (6 bases). The CDR3 is made up of 15 amino acids. Germline lookup yields CDR1 SGHRS and CDR2 YFSETQ. V lost 4 bases and J lost 1, with 15 bases in between. As DNA, the CDR3 is TGCGCCAGCAGCCCCGAAGGACAGACATCCTACGAGCAGTACTTC. Translated: CASSPEGQTSYEQYF.

The chain combines TRBV19 with TRBJ2-7; a possible D gene is TRBD1 (6 bases). CDR3 length: 13 residues. V was trimmed by 10 bases and J by 5 bases, leaving 18 bases between them. Germline assignment: CDR1 LNHDA and CDR2 SQIVND (reference sequence). The CDR3 sequence is CATRNRDFDEQYF. Written as DNA, the CDR3 is TGTGCCACAAGGAACAGGGATTTCGACGAGCAGTACTTC.

V usage is TRBV5-1 and J usage is TRBJ2-7, with D tentatively TRBD1 (6 bases). Germline-derived CDR1 and CDR2 are SGHRS and YFSETQ. The CDR3 is made up of 12 amino acids. The germline V and J ends were trimmed by 8 bases and 5 bases, with 14 bases remaining between them. The CDR3 DNA reads as TGCGCCAGATTTAGGGGGTCCCACGAGCAGTACTTC. This codes for CARFRGSHEQYF.

This rearrangement joins TRBV19 to TRBJ1-5, with D unclear. The CDR3 is 15 residues long. The germline V and J ends were trimmed by 6 bases and 4 bases, with 16 bases remaining between them. CDR1 is LNHDA, CDR2 SQIVND, per germline (reference sequence). The CDR3 loop is CASRSTGSLNQPQHF. For the CDR3, the DNA is TGTGCCAGTAGATCCACCGGGTCTCTAAATCAGCCCCAGCATTTT. The complete variable domain, with remaining parts taken from reference TRBV19 and TRBJ1-5, reads DGGITQSPKYLFRKEGQNVTLSCEQNLNHDAMYWYRQDPGQGLRLIYYSQIVNDFQKGDIAEGYSVSREKKESFPLTVTSAQKNPTAFYLCASRSTGSLNQPQHFGDGTRLSIL.

This rearrangement joins TRBV6-6 to TRBJ1-2; the D gene is possibly TRBD1 (5 bases). Germline CDR1 is MNHNY and CDR2 is SVGAGI (reference sequence). This CDR3 is 13 amino acids long. Trimming pared 8 bases from V and 4 bases from J, leaving 14 bases between. The CDR3 DNA follows: TGTGCCAGCGGGCCCAGGGATAGCTATGGCTACACCTTC. It translates to CASGPRDSYGYTF.